Following are 10 T cell receptor beta chains from one sample sequenced in a study of vaccination effects on CD4 cells after COVID-19. TCRdb keeps only in-frame clones here, not all; method: immunoSEQ multiplex PCR. Of some 50,000 clones detected, about four fifths appear once; the ten largest clones hold more than 13%. CD4+ T cells specific for antigen were expanded with viral peptide pools by the ViraFEST assay before sequencing. After roughly 10 days in culture, the CD4+ T cells were isolated. The vaccine given was either BNT162b2 or mRNA-1273, in two doses. The antigens these receptors bind are not known. This material consisted of CD4+ T cells from PBMCs cultured with HCoV-OC43 spike peptides, taken after COVID-19 vaccination. Subset noted: HCoV-OC43 spike overlapping peptide pool stimulation. The receptors come from a human donor who received a COVID-19 vaccine.

The chain uses TRBV3-1 (or the pseudogene TRBV3-2) and TRBJ1-1; 7 positions agree with TRBD1. CDR3 length equals 17 residues. Germline V gene lookup returns CDR1 LGHDT and CDR2 YNNKEL (reference sequence). V lost 0 bases to trimming and J lost 1 base; unmatched junction nucleotides: 8. The CDR3 here is CASSQELGGQANTEAFF. CDR3 coding DNA: TGTGCCAGCAGCCAAGAGCTAGGGGGCCAAGCGAACACTGAAGCTTTCTTT.

The chain employs TRBV5-4 and TRBJ1-3, with 8 bases fitting TRBD1. The CDR3 spans 16 residues. Losses at the gene ends were 0 bases for V and 3 bases for J; bases not matched to a gene: 5. Germline assignment: CDR1 SGHNT and CDR2 YYREEE (reference sequence). This chain's CDR3 is CASSLAQGALGNTIYF. The CDR3 nucleotides are TGTGCCAGCAGCTTGGCCCAGGGGGCGCTTGGAAACACCATATATTTT.

This chain links TRBV7-9 with TRBJ1-3; TRBD1 agrees at 8 bases. Looked up from germline, CDR1 is SEHNR and CDR2 is FQNEAQ (reference sequence). CDR3 size: 16 residues. V shed 2 bases, J shed 4 bases, and the junction held 7 bases outside the gene matches. The CDR3 nucleotides read TGTGCCAGCAGCTTAAGGGACCGGACAGGGGGAAACACCATATATTTT. Its translation is CASSLRDRTGGNTIYF.

CDR3 in amino acids: CASRTGELAEAFF. The CDR3, as DNA: TGTGCCAGCAGAACAGGGGAGCTCGCTGAAGCTTTCTTT. The chain uses TRBV12-3 or TRBV12-4 and TRBJ1-1, with 7 nucleotides matching TRBD1. The CDR3 is 13 amino acids. The ends lost 6 bases at V and 6 bases at J; junction bases unmatched: 7.

The chain recombines TRBV6-5 with TRBJ2-7; D is unclear. CDR1 and CDR2 from the germline V gene are MNHEY and SVGAGI. Trimming removed 6 bases from V and 3 bases from J, with 9 bases in between. The CDR3 totals 12 residues. The CDR3 DNA is TGTGCCAGCAGCTCTCCGATCTACGAGCAGTACTTC. Protein: CASSSPIYEQYF.

This chain links TRBV6-5 with TRBJ1-1; D gene ambiguous. This CDR3 comprises 12 residues. Germline V lookup: CDR1 MNHEY, CDR2 SVGAGI. Trimming pared 7 bases from V and 7 bases from J, leaving 13 bases between. This chain's CDR3 is CASIGSGLEAFF. The DNA of the CDR3 is TGTGCCAGCATCGGAAGCGGCCTTGAAGCTTTCTTT.

This chain connects TRBV29-1 to TRBJ2-7; D is uncertain. Germline V gene lookup returns CDR1 SQVTM and CDR2 ANQGSEA. There are 12 residues in the CDR3. V lost 5 bases, J lost 6 bases, and 14 bases lay in between. CDR3 sequence reads: CSVTGDRFEQYF. The DNA for the CDR3 is TGCAGCGTTACCGGAGACCGCTTCGAGCAGTACTTC.

V is TRBV29-1 and J is TRBJ1-5; the match to TRBD1 covers 7 bases. CDR1 is SQVTM and CDR2 is ANQGSEA in the germline V gene. V trimming: 4 bases; J trimming: 5 bases; junction bases outside the gene matches: 5. The CDR3 extends over 13 amino acids. CDR3 sequence: CSVGDRADQPQHF. The DNA of the CDR3 is TGCAGCGTTGGTGACAGGGCGGATCAGCCCCAGCATTTT.

The V and J genes are TRBV27 and TRBJ2-5; 7 positions match TRBD1. V trimming: 5 bases; J trimming: 4 bases; junction bases outside the gene matches: 7. The length of the CDR3 is 14 residues. The germline gives CDR1 MNHEY, CDR2 SMNVEV (reference sequence). The CDR3 DNA reads TGTGCCAGCAGTACCCCAGGGGGATCAGAGACCCAGTACTTC. Protein: CASSTPGGSETQYF.

J is TRBJ2-4 and V is TRBV4-1; no firm D call. CDR1 and CDR2 (germline): MGHRA, YSYEKL. The CDR3 is 17 amino acids. Trimming removed 3 bases at V and 0 bases at J, with 15 bases between. The CDR3 DNA sequence: TGCGCCAGCAGCCAGTCGAACAAGGAAATAGCCAAAAACATTCAGTACTTC. Its translation is CASSQSNKEIAKNIQYF.